Listed here are 20 T cell receptor beta chains from one sample, sequenced in a study of vaccination effects on CD4 cells after COVID-19. Libraries were prepared by immunoSEQ multiplex PCR; TCRdb keeps only in-frame clonotypes and omits some of them. This sample has approximately 70,000 clones, with about four fifths found just once. Before sequencing took place, the ViraFEST assay used viral peptide pools to expand antigen-specific CD4+ T cells. Isolating CD4+ T cells followed about 11 days of culture. None of these healthy vaccinees had been infected with SARS-CoV-2 before vaccination. These receptors' antigens are unknown. Here the sequenced sample was CD4+ T cells from PBMCs cultured with HCoV-NL63 spike peptides, taken before COVID-19 vaccination. The receptor set was obtained from a human donor who received a COVID-19 vaccine.

This clone was observed once. This chain uses TRBV28 with TRBJ1-1, with D hard to call. The CDR3 covers 16 residues. V shed 5 bases and J shed 0 bases, with 16 bases lying between them. Per germline, CDR1 MDHEN and CDR2 SYDVKM. The CDR3 DNA sequence: TGTGCCAGCAGTAACGACCCCGGTCCGGTGAACACTGAAGCTTTCTTT. Residues: CASSNDPGPVNTEAFF.

This chain joins TRBV19 and TRBJ2-1, with TRBD2 as a possible D gene (7 bases). This CDR3 contains 14 residues. V was shortened by 4 bases and J by 7 bases, with 14 bases between the two germline ends. The germline V gene encodes CDR1 LNHDA and CDR2 SQIVND (reference sequence). The CDR3 DNA is TGTGCCAGTAGTAGCGGGGGCACCCAGAATGAGCAGTTCTTC. This translates into CASSSGGTQNEQFF.

The rearrangement uses TRBV18 and TRBJ2-7; perhaps D is TRBD1 or TRBD2 (5 bases each). There are 14 residues in the CDR3. The germline CDR1 and CDR2 sequences are KGHSH and LQKENI. Trimming cost V 4 bases and J 1 base, with 11 bases left between them. The CDR3 sequence: CASSLGTGSYEQYV. As DNA, the CDR3 is TGTGCCAGCTCACTCGGGACGGGGTCCTACGAGCAGTACGTC.

The chain employs TRBV18 and TRBJ1-1; D may be TRBD1 (5 bases). The V gene lost 3 bases and the J gene lost 3 bases, with 11 bases spanning the gap. Germline V gene lookup returns CDR1 KGHSH and CDR2 LQKENI. CDR3 size: 14 residues. CDR3 DNA: TGTGCCAGCTCACCTCAGGGATTAGACACTGAAGCTTTCTTT. Protein sequence: CASSPQGLDTEAFF.

The rearrangement links TRBV5-6 to TRBJ1-6; no clear D. Germline V gives CDR1 SGHDT, CDR2 YYEEEE. Trimming stripped 4 bases from V and 8 bases from J, with 7 bases between. The CDR3 is 12 residues long. In nucleotides, the CDR3 is TGTGCCAGCAGCGACCCGTATTCACCCCTCCACTTT. Its protein product is CASSDPYSPLHF.

The V and J genes are TRBV28 and TRBJ2-7; possibly TRBD2 for D (6 bases). This CDR3 comprises 16 residues. V was trimmed by 6 bases and J by 0 bases, leaving 18 bases between them. Per germline, CDR1 MDHEN and CDR2 SYDVKM. The CDR3 bases are TGTGCCAGCAGGGGGACTGGGACGTCCTACTCCTACGAGCAGTACGTC. Translating it yields CASRGTGTSYSYEQYV.

The CDR3 is CASGRDFYPYEQYV. The CDR3 DNA sequence: TGTGCTAGTGGCCGGGACTTCTACCCCTACGAGCAGTACGTC. This chain connects TRBV12-5 to TRBJ2-7; D perhaps matches TRBD2 (6 bases). CDR1 is LGHNT, CDR2 FRNRAP, per germline. The V gene lost 6 bases and the J gene lost 2 bases, with 14 bases spanning the gap. The CDR3 length is 14 residues.

This clone appeared a few times. The CDR3 sequence is CASSQWGNTQYF. The DNA for the CDR3 is TGTGCCAGCAGCCAATGGGGGAATACGCAGTATTTT. The genes are TRBV3-1 (or the pseudogene TRBV3-2) and TRBJ2-3; D could derive from TRBD1 or TRBD2 (5 bases each). Trimming took 2 bases from V and 7 from J, leaving 7 bases between them. Germline V gene lookup returns CDR1 LGHDT and CDR2 YNNKEL (reference sequence). This CDR3 has 12 amino acids.

The chain recombines TRBV18 with TRBJ2-6; tentative D call: TRBD1 (6 bases). CDR3 length equals 15 residues. In germline, CDR1 is KGHSH, CDR2 LQKENI. V was pared by 6 bases and J by 3 bases, with 12 bases between. The DNA for the CDR3 is TGTGCCAGCTCCAACCAGGGGAGTGGGGCCAACGTCCTGACTTTC. Protein product: CASSNQGSGANVLTF.

In this sample, this clone turned up a few times. The chain uses TRBV7-2 and TRBJ1-2, with D uncertain. Trimming removed 2 bases at V and 1 base at J, with 17 bases between. CDR3 length: 17 amino acids. CDR1 and CDR2 from the germline V gene are SGHTA and FQGNSA. CDR3 sequence (DNA): TGTGCCAGCAGCTTAAACCCCAGGTACCCCAGTAACTATGGCTACACCTTC. Translating gives CASSLNPRYPSNYGYTF.

V usage is TRBV6-4 and J usage is TRBJ2-3; the D is unclear. V was clipped by 4 bases and J by 7 bases, with 27 bases between them. In germline, CDR1 is MRHNA, CDR2 SNTAGT. The CDR3 is 18 amino acids. CDR3 sequence (DNA): TGTGCCAGCAGTGCTACCACGAGAGGCGGCCTGGGTTGGAATACGCAGTATTTT. This encodes CASSATTRGGLGWNTQYF.

The chain employs TRBV20-1 and TRBJ1-2; D not certain. The CDR3 extends over 11 amino acids. In germline, CDR1 is DFQATT, CDR2 SNEGSKA (reference sequence). Trimming left V 3 bases short and J 4 bases short, with 6 bases between. CDR3 DNA sequence: TGCAGTGCTAGGTGGTTCTATGGCTACACCTTC. Translation: CSARWFYGYTF.

CDR3 DNA: TGTGCCAGCAGTTACGAGGGCGCTAGTGGCTACACCTTC. Translated, it gives CASSYEGASGYTF. The chain links TRBV6-5 to TRBJ1-2; D remains unclear. Germline-derived CDR1 and CDR2 are MNHEY and SVGAGI. The V gene lost 2 bases and the J gene lost 7 bases, with 11 bases spanning the gap. This CDR3 contains 13 residues.

This clone has just one count. The rearrangement joins TRBV5-1 to TRBJ2-2; 8 bases agree with TRBD2. The V gene end was trimmed by 5 bases and the J gene end by 4 bases; junction bases not matched to a gene: 7. Germline assignment: CDR1 SGHRS and CDR2 YFSETQ. CDR3 length equals 15 residues. The CDR3 loop reads CASRRLATLTGELFF. DNA for the CDR3: TGCGCCAGCAGAAGACTAGCGACTCTCACCGGGGAGCTGTTTTTT.

There are a few counts of this clone. V and J are TRBV6-5 and TRBJ1-3; D remains ambiguous. Germline lookup yields CDR1 MNHEY and CDR2 SVGAGI. V was cut by 5 bases and J by 0 bases, with 11 bases left in between. The CDR3 has 15 amino acids. The CDR3 here is CASSRQVNSGNTIYF. The CDR3 region has the DNA TGTGCCAGCAGTCGTCAGGTTAACTCTGGAAACACCATATATTTT.

This clone was counted a single time. V usage is TRBV7-9 and J usage is TRBJ2-3; 7 positions agree with TRBD1. The CDR3 sequence is 17 residues long. CDR1 and CDR2 from the germline V gene are SEHNR and FQNEAQ (reference sequence). The J segment lost 2 bases and the V segment lost 5 bases, leaving 13 bases of the junction unmatched. CDR3 bases: TGTGCCAGCAGCAGCGGCGACCGGGACAGATACACAGATACGCAGTATTTT. The encoded protein is CASSSGDRDRYTDTQYF.

The chain has TRBV29-1 and TRBJ1-1, with D possibly TRBD1 on 5 matching bases. Per germline, CDR1 SQVTM and CDR2 ANQGSEA. CDR3 size: 12 residues. The V end was cut by 4 bases, the J end by 4 bases, with 10 bases between. Written as DNA, the CDR3 is TGCAGCGTTGTTGGGGGGGTCACTGAAGCTTTCTTT. Translated: CSVVGGVTEAFF.

This sequence joins TRBV2 and TRBJ1-3; a weak D match, TRBD1 (6 bases). V lost 6 bases and J 2 bases, leaving 20 bases between the germline ends. Germline V gene data show CDR1 as SNHLY and CDR2 as FYNNEI. CDR3 length equals 17 residues. The CDR3 protein is CASSDGGWTVTGNTIYF. Written as DNA, the CDR3 is TGTGCCAGCAGCGACGGTGGTTGGACAGTCACTGGAAACACCATATATTTT.

The J gene is TRBJ2-5, the V gene TRBV7-2, with TRBD2 matching over 10 bases. The CDR3 runs 16 residues. Trimming took 5 bases from V and 1 from J; bases not matched to a gene: 7. Germline V gives CDR1 SGHTA, CDR2 FQGNSA. In DNA form, the CDR3 reads TGTGCCAGCAGCGAATTAGCGGGGGGTGGCCAAGAGACCCAGTACTTC. It translates to CASSELAGGGQETQYF.

Here the CDR3 DNA reads TGTGCCAGCCTACATGGGGACAGGGTCTCCTACGAGCAGTACGTC. This encodes CASLHGDRVSYEQYV. The chain uses TRBV6-4 and TRBJ2-7; TRBD1 aligns across 9 bases. J lost 0 bases, V lost 8 bases, and 8 bases had no gene match. The length of the CDR3 is 15 residues. The germline V gene encodes CDR1 MRHNA and CDR2 SNTAGT.